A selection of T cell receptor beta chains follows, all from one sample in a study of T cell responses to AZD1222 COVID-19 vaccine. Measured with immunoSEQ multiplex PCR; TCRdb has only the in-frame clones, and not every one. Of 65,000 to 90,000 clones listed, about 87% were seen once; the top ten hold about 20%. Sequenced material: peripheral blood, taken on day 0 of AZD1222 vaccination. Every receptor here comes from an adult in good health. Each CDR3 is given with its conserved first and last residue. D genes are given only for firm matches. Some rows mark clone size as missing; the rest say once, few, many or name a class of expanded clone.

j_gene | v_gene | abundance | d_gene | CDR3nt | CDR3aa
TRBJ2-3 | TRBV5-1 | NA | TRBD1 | TGCGCCAGCAGCTTGGGATCGCTGGGACAGACCACAGATACGCAGTATTTT | CASSLGSLGQTTDTQYF
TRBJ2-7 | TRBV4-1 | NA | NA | TGCGCCAGCAGCCAAGATAAGGGCCCCACCTACGAGCAGTACTTC | CASSQDKGPTYEQYF
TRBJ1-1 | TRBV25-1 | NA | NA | TGTGCCAGCAGTGATCCCGGGGGGGCCACTGAAGCTTTCTTT | CASSDPGGATEAFF
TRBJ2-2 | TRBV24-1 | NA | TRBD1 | TGTGCCACCAGTGACCCCGGGACAGGGTACACCGGGGAGCTGTTTTTT | CATSDPGTGYTGELFF
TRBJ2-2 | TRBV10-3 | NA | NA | TGTGCCATCAGCCTAGGACGGGGCGGGGAGCTGTTTTTT | CAISLGRGGELFF
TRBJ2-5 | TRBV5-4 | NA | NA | TGTGCCAGCAGCTTGACTGTCCAGGCCGCCCAAGAGACCCAGTACTTC | CASSLTVQAAQETQYF
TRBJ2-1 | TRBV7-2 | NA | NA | TGTGCCAGCACCGTAGGAGGGCCACACAATGAGCAGTTCTTC | CASTVGGPHNEQFF
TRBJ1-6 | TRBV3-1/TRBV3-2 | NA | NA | TGTGCCAGCAGCCAAGATTCCAGCTCCTATAATTCACCCCTCCACTTT | CASSQDSSSYNSPLHF
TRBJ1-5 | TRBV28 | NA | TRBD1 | TGTGCCAGCAGTTTCCGGGACAGCCTAAATCAGCCCCAGCATTTT | CASSFRDSLNQPQHF
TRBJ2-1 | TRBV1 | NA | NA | TGCACCAGCAGCCTGTTAAACGACACCTACTACAATGAGCAGTTCTTC | CTSSLLNDTYYNEQFF
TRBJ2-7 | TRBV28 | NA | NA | TGTGCCAGCAGTACCCGGGACCCCTTAAAGAGTCTCATCTACGAGCAGTACTTC | CASSTRDPLKSLIYEQYF
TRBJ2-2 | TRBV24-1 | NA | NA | TGTGCCACCAGTGATTTGGACTCGGGACCGGACGACACCGGGGAGCTGTTTTTT | CATSDLDSGPDDTGELFF
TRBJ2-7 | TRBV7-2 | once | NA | TGTGCCAGCAGCTTAAGACAAGACTACGAGCAGTACTTC | CASSLRQDYEQYF
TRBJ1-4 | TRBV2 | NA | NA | TGTGCCAGCAGTGAAGGTGGGGGGGACGACGAAAAACTGTTTTTT | CASSEGGGDDEKLFF
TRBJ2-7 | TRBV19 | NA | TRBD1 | TGTGCCAGTAGCAAGGTAAACCCCTCGGACAGGGCCTATAGCTCCTACGAGCAGTACTTC | CASSKVNPSDRAYSSYEQYF
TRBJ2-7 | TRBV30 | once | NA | TGTGCCTGGAGTTATGGGACCGATACCTACGAGCAGTACTTC | CAWSYGTDTYEQYF
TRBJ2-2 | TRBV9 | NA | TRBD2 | TGTGCCAGCAGCACGGAGGGTAGCGGGCCTACGAACACCGGGGAGCTGTTTTTT | CASSTEGSGPTNTGELFF
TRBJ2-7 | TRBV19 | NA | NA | TGTGCCAGTAGTCGGGGCTTCTACGAGCAGTACTTC | CASSRGFYEQYF
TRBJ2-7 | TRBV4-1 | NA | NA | TGCGCCAGCAGCCCGCAAGACGGGGGAATACACGAGCAGTACTTC | CASSPQDGGIHEQYF
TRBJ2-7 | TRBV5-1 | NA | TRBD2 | TGCGCCAGCAGCTTGTTAAGTAGCGGGAGCTACGAGCAGTACTTC | CASSLLSSGSYEQYF
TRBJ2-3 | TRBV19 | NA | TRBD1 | TGTGCCAGTAGCAACAGGGGTGGGATGAGCACAGATACGCAGTATTTT | CASSNRGGMSTDTQYF
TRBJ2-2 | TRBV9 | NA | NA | TGTGCCAGCAGCGTAGAGGGCGGGGAGCTGTTTTTT | CASSVEGGELFF
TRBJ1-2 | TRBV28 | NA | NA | TGTGCCACCAAAACCCCGGGGCAGGCAAACTATGGCTACACCTTC | CATKTPGQANYGYTF
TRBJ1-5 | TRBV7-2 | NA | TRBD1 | TGTGCCAGCAGTCCGGACAGGGGCAATCAGCCCCAGCATTTT | CASSPDRGNQPQHF
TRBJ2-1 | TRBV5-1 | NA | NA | TGCGCCAGCAGCTTGCAATCGGTCCTTAATGAGCAGTTCTTC | CASSLQSVLNEQFF
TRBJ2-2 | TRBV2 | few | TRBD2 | TGTGCCAGCAGTGTATCGGCGGGAGAACCCGGGGAGCTGTTTTTT | CASSVSAGEPGELFF